Listed here is a single T cell receptor (beta chain). Its antigen has not been determined. Nothing much larger sits one base from this clone, and base qualities are not available. This entry comes from a study of blood T cell repertoires in COVID-19 (dated by TCRdb to 2018 to 2020). With respect to the entire study: The collaborator samples originated in the United States, Italy and Spain and spanned the acute and convalescent phases of COVID-19. The prospective study material was composed of cDNA or gDNA derived from T cells, B-cell-depleted T cells, or PBMCs. Deeply sampled blood TCRbeta repertoires from subjects exposed to, actively infected with, or recovered from COVID-19 were included in the dataset. The repertoires were released in a freely available public database intended as a resource for research on the immune response to SARS-CoV-2. Samples came from the ongoing ImmuneRACE study (first 160 participants) plus 1,254 subjects from 6 global collaborators. The sample metadata nearly always contained a de-identified subject ID, COVID-19 status, age in years and sex. Where available, HLA class I and class II types were obtained from metadata supplied by the sample provider rather than from assay-based typing. Here is what the overall study found, with its caveats: The amount of clinical and demographic metadata varied by source and participant and was provided uncurated.

Collaborating institutions collected whole blood in K2EDTA tubes following their own protocols. For TCRbeta analysis, collaborator samples were shipped as frozen whole blood, as isolated PBMCs, or as DNA extracted from either sample type. TCRbeta CDR3 regions were amplified from genomic DNA using the immunoSEQ Assay, a bias-controlled multiplex PCR. Processing in the source paper ran as follows. Within the assay, amplification of reference gene primers was used to estimate how many nucleated cells each sample contained. To quantify the absolute abundance of each unique TCRbeta CDR3 rearrangement, sequence reads were collapsed and filtered. For each sample, productive Simpson clonality was calculated by taking the square root of Simpson's diversity index across productive rearrangements. Drawn from immuneACCESS, this table holds only the in-frame rearrangements with V and J called that TCRdb kept. Clones are partly lost; checked studies trace under half to an unresolved V gene and leave the rest unexplained. The V and J calls and clone size come from that table; D and trimming were worked out from the DNA. Present in this sample are around 260,000 clones, around four fifths of which were seen just once. The ten top clones hold 4.2% of the sample.

V has 2 bases trimmed and J has 6 bases trimmed; junction bases matching no gene number 13. The CDR3 measures 16 amino acids from cysteine to phenylalanine. Left in the record is the CDR3 DNA by itself, 48 bases read in frame from the first base. CDR1 is given as MNHNY and CDR2 as SVGAGI, both from the germline V gene (reference sequence). Sequenced material: peripheral blood. The source is a man aged 55 to 70 with acute or convalescent COVID-19. The rearrangement combines TRBV6-6 with TRBJ2-7, and 7 bases in between align with TRBD2. The CDR3: CASSYPRVGGPLEQYF. The sequence in DNA is TGTGCCAGCAGTTACCCCCGCGTGGGAGGGCCCCTCGAGCAGTACTTC.